A selection of T cell receptor beta chains follows, all from one sample in a study of Graves' ophthalmopathy and Graves' hyperthyroidism. One entry per CDR3 protein, called by TCRdb with MiXCR from the multiplex PCR reads. The data contain 230,000 or so distinct CDR3 sequences, around 50% of them singletons. The sequencing input was peripheral blood. The receptors derive from an adult man with Graves' ophthalmopathy. CDR3s include the opening cysteine and the closing phenylalanine or tryptophan. The order of the fields is J gene, V gene, CDR3 protein.

TRBJ2-6	TRBV7-2	CASSLPGPGQTSGANVLTF
TRBJ2-7	TRBV2	CASRGQGSEQYF
TRBJ2-5	TRBV5-4	CASSPGQGRGGAENQYF
TRBJ1-4	TRBV2	CASRTGGVEKLFF
TRBJ2-7	TRBV5-1	CASSIGDSGYEQYF
TRBJ2-5	TRBV7-8	CASSRDQETQYF
TRBJ1-2	TRBV29-1	CSVKAGGPGYTF
TRBJ1-1	TRBV5-1	CASSLVLGEAFF
TRBJ2-5	TRBV10-3	CAIRGGPQETQYF
TRBJ2-7	TRBV15	CATSPRDRGSYEQYF
TRBJ2-2	TRBV2	CASSKGMAANTGELFF
TRBJ1-4	TRBV2	CASRPGRGEKLFF
TRBJ1-2	TRBV2	CASSVGQNSPYGYTF
TRBJ1-6	TRBV20-1	CSARAFDNSPLHF
TRBJ1-5	TRBV29-1	CSVGTQPQHF
TRBJ2-5	TRBV7-9	CASSLSLSPQETQYF
TRBJ2-7	TRBV7-6	CASSNDGFEQYF
TRBJ2-5	TRBV2	CASSVWEWETQYF
TRBJ1-2	TRBV7-3	CASSSGQGIYGYTF
TRBJ1-5	TRBV12-3/TRBV12-4	CASSLGTGKLNQPQHF
TRBJ2-2	TRBV7-6	CASRPWSTGYPGELFF
TRBJ1-1	TRBV6-4	CASSSTGYEAFF